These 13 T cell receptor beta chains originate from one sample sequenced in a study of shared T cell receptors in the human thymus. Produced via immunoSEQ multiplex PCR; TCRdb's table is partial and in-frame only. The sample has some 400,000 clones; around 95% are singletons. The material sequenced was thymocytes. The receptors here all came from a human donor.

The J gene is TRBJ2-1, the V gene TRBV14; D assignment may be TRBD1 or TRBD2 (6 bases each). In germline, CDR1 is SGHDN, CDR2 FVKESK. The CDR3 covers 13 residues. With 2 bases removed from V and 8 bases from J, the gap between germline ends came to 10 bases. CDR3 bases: TGTGCCAGCAGCCAATCGAGGGGGGATGAGCAGTTCTTC. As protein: CASSQSRGDEQFF. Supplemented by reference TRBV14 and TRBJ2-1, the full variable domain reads EAGVTQFPSHSVIEKGQTVTLRCDPISGHDNLYWYRRVMGKEIKFLLHFVKESKQDESGMPNNRFLAERTGGTYSTLKVQPAELEDSGVYFCASSQSRGDEQFFGPGTRLTVL.

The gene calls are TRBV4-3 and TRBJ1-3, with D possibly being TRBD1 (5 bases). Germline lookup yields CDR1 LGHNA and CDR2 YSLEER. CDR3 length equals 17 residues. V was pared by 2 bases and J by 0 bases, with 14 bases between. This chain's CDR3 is CASSQQKGLNSGNTIYF. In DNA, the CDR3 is TGCGCCAGCAGCCAACAAAAGGGACTGAACTCTGGAAACACCATATATTTT.

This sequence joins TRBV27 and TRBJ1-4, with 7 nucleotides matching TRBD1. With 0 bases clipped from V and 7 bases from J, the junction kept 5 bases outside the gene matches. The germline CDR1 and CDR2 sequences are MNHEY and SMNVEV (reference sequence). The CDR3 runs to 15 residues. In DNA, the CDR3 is TGTGCCAGCAGTTTATCTCCCAGGGGGTTTGAAAAACTGTTTTTT. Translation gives CASSLSPRGFEKLFF.

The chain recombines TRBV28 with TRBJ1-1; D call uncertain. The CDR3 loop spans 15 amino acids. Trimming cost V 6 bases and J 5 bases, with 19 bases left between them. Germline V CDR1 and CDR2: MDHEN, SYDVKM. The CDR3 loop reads CASSRRLEGRTEAFF. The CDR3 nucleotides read TGTGCCAGCAGCCGACGCCTTGAGGGCAGGACTGAAGCTTTCTTT.

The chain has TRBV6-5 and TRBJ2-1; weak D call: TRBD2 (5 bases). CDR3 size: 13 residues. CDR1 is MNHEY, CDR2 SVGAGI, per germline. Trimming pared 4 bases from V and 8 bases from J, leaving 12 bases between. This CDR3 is CASSSPGFHEQFF. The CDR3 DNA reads TGTGCCAGCAGTTCCCCGGGGTTCCATGAGCAGTTCTTC.

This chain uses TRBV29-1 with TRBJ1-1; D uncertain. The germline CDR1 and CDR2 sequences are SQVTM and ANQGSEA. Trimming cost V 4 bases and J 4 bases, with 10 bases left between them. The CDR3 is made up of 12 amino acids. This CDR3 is CSVVSGSTEAFF. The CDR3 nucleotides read TGCAGCGTTGTTAGTGGAAGCACTGAAGCTTTCTTT.

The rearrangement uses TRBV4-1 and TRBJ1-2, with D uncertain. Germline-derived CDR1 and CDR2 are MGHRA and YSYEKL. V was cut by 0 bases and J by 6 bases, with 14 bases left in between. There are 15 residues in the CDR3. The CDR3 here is CASSQDNAVQHGYTF. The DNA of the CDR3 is TGCGCCAGCAGCCAAGATAACGCAGTCCAGCATGGCTACACCTTC.

This CDR3 reads CASSQDKRNYGYTF. The CDR3 coding sequence is TGCGCCAGCAGCCAAGATAAGAGAAACTATGGCTACACCTTC. This chain links TRBV4-1 with TRBJ1-2; D is unresolved. The V end lost 0 bases, the J end lost 2 bases, and 7 bases lay between the germline ends. This CDR3 has 14 residues. Germline loops: CDR1 MGHRA, CDR2 YSYEKL.

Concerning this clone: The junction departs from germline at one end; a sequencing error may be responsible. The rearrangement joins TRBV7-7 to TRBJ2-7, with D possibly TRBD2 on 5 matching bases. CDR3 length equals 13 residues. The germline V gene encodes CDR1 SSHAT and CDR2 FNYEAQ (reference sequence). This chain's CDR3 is CASSLEVQYEQYF. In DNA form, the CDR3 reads TGTGCTAGCAGCCTGGAGGTTCAATACGAGCAGTACTTC. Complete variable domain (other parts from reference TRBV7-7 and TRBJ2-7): GAGVSQSPRYKVTKRGQDVTLRCDPISSHATLYWYQQALGQGPEFLTYFNYEAQPDKSGLPSDRFSAERPEGSISTLTIQRTEQRDSAMYRCASSLEVQYEQYFGPGTRLTVT.

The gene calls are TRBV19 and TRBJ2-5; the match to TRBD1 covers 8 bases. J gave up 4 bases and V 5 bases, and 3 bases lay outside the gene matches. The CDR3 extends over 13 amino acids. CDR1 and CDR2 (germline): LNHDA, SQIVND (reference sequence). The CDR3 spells CASSGDRGETQYF. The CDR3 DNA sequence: TGTGCCAGTAGTGGAGACAGGGGAGAGACCCAGTACTTC.

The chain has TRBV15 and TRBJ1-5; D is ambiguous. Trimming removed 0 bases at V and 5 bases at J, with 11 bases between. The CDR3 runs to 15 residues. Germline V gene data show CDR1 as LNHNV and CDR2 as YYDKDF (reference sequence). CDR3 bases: TGTGCCACCAGCAGAGATCCCCATGGGGATCAGCCCCAGCATTTT. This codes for CATSRDPHGDQPQHF.

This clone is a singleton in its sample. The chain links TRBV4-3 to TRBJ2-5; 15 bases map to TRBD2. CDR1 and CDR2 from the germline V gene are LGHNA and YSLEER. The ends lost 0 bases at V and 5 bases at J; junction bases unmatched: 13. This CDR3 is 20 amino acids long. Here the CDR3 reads CASSQDLPGLAGGGGETQYF. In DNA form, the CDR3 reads TGCGCCAGCAGCCAAGATCTACCGGGACTAGCGGGAGGCGGAGGGGAGACCCAGTACTTC.

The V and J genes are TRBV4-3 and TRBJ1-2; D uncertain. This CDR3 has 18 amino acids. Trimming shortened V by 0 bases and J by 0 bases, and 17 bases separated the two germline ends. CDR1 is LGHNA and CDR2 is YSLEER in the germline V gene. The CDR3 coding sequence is TGCGCCAGCAGCCAAGAGCGTCAAACCTTACTAGCTAACTATGGCTACACCTTC. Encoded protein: CASSQERQTLLANYGYTF.